What follows are 12 T cell receptor beta chains derived from one specimen sequenced in a study of T cells in Graves' hyperthyroidism and ophthalmopathy (dated by TCRdb to about 2019). Receptor libraries were prepared by multiplex PCR. Sequenced on an Illumina HiSeq 2000. TCR beta CDR3 regions were amplified from RNA transcripts. The first round of RT-PCR for the TCR CDR3 was performed with the HTBI primer set and the Qiagen OneStep RT-PCR kit. Starting from the raw public reads, TCRdb applied fastp trimming at Q25, assembled clones with MiXCR and retained in-frame beta chains. Rows merge per CDR3 protein into single entries with the most common DNA and genes. The sample profile shows 480,000 or so distinct CDR3 sequences; over 45% of them were found once. About 40% of the sample comes from the top ten. Material: peripheral blood or thyroid tissue (not recorded which). The receptors were gathered from an adult woman with Graves' disease, either hyperthyroidism or ophthalmopathy (not recorded which).

This clonotype was seen just once. CDR3: CASSPDGGAGPQHF. The CDR3 DNA reads as TGCGCCAGCAGCCCTGACGGGGGGGCTGGGCCCCAGCATTTT. The V and J genes are TRBV5-1 and TRBJ1-5; D might be TRBD1 (6 bases). This CDR3 has 14 residues. V lost 4 bases to trimming and J lost 9 bases, with 17 bases between them. CDR1 is SGHRS and CDR2 is YFSETQ in the germline V gene.

The chain uses TRBV10-3 and TRBJ1-1; D remains ambiguous. Deletions cut 2 bases from V and 5 bases from J, with 9 bases between. The CDR3 extends over 13 amino acids. Germline lookup yields CDR1 ENHRY and CDR2 SYGVKD. CDR3 residues: CAISEGLGTEAFF. CDR3 nucleotides: TGTGCCATCAGTGAGGGTTTAGGAACTGAAGCTTTCTTT.

This clonotype was seen at least ten times. V usage is TRBV7-3 and J usage is TRBJ2-5, with TRBD2 identical over 8 bases. CDR1 and CDR2 from the germline V gene are SGHTA and FQGTGA. This CDR3 spans 16 amino acids. V lost 1 base to trimming and J lost 2 bases; unmatched junction nucleotides: 6. Here the CDR3 reads CASSLMVLAGQETQYF. The CDR3 bases are TGTGCCAGCAGCTTAATGGTCCTAGCGGGTCAAGAGACCCAGTACTTC.

V and J are TRBV29-1 and TRBJ2-7; possibly TRBD2 for D (6 bases). The CDR3 has 12 amino acids. The V end lost 8 bases, the J end lost 1 base, and 12 bases lay between the germline ends. CDR1 SQVTM and CDR2 ANQGSEA come from the germline V gene. As DNA, the CDR3 is TGCAGCACTGCCGGAGGGTCCTACGAGCAGTACTTC. Its translation is CSTAGGSYEQYF.

The chain recombines TRBV4-1 with TRBJ1-5; D unresolved. The germline V gene encodes CDR1 MGHRA and CDR2 YSYEKL. Trimming removed 7 bases from V and 5 bases from J, with 18 bases in between. The CDR3 is 15 amino acids. The CDR3 loop is CASTKKDGSDQPQHF. The CDR3 coding sequence is TGCGCCAGCACAAAAAAGGACGGATCTGATCAGCCCCAGCATTTT.

The chain uses TRBV7-2 and TRBJ2-7, with 8 nucleotides matching TRBD2. The V gene's germline CDR1 is SGHTA and CDR2 FQGNSA. The CDR3 is 14 residues long. After removal of 4 bases from V and 4 bases from J, the junction contained 6 bases not matched to a gene. CDR3 in amino acids: CASSYSGTSYEQYF. Here the CDR3 DNA reads TGTGCCAGCAGCTACTCCGGGACTAGTTACGAGCAGTACTTC.

CDR3 nucleotide sequence: TGCGCCAGCAGCTACCAGGGGATAGAGACCCAGTACTTC. Encoded protein: CASSYQGIETQYF. The chain has TRBV5-1 and TRBJ2-5; D might be TRBD1 (6 bases). Germline V gene sequence: CDR1 SGHRS, CDR2 YFSETQ. CDR3 length: 13 amino acids. The V end lost 3 bases, the J end lost 4 bases, and 10 bases lay between the germline ends.

V and J are TRBV5-1 and TRBJ2-7; D is perhaps TRBD2 (5 bases). The V gene's germline CDR1 is SGHRS and CDR2 YFSETQ. Trimming removed 0 bases at V and 6 bases at J, with 10 bases between. The CDR3 is 13 amino acids. The CDR3 coding sequence is TGCGCCAGCAGCTTGGCCCCACGGGGCGAGCAGTACTTC. Its protein is CASSLAPRGEQYF. The full variable domain, in which reference TRBV5-1 and TRBJ2-7 provide the parts outside the CDR3, is KAGVTQTPRYLIKTRGQQVTLSCSPISGHRSVSWYQQTPGQGLQFLFEYFSETQRNKGNFPGRFSGRQFSNSRSEMNVSTLELGDSALYLCASSLAPRGEQYFGPGTRLTVT.

Ten or more counts support this clonotype. J is TRBJ1-2 and V is TRBV5-1; 9 nucleotides agree with TRBD1. The CDR3 loop spans 16 amino acids. CDR1 is SGHRS and CDR2 is YFSETQ in the germline V gene. The V and J ends lost 4 bases and 1 base, in that order; junction bases with no gene match: 8. The chain's CDR3 is CASSHRDRALNYGYTF. As DNA, the CDR3 is TGCGCCAGCAGCCACCGGGACAGGGCCCTTAACTATGGCTACACCTTC.

This sequence joins TRBV7-2 and TRBJ2-7, with unresolved D. Trimming left V 3 bases short and J 3 bases short, with 12 bases between. The CDR3 runs 14 residues. CDR1 SGHTA and CDR2 FQGNSA come from the germline V gene. CDR3 sequence reads: CASSFTGPGYEQYF. DNA for the CDR3: TGTGCCAGCAGCTTCACCGGGCCAGGCTACGAGCAGTACTTC.

About this clonotype: Compared with germline, one end of the junction differs, possibly owing to a read error. The chain joins TRBV9 to TRBJ1-6; TRBD1 is a possible D gene (6 bases). The CDR3 totals 15 residues. Germline CDR1 reads SGDLS; CDR2 reads YYNGEE. As DNA, the CDR3 is TGTGCCAGCAGTGTAGGGCCAGGGGATGGGTCACCCCTCCACTTT. Translated, it gives CASSVGPGDGSPLHF.

The chain joins TRBV11-2 to TRBJ1-2; 7 nucleotides match TRBD1. The CDR3 runs 13 residues. V was pared by 5 bases and J by 14 bases, with 14 bases of the junction left unmatched. Germline V CDR1 and CDR2: SGHAT, FQNNGV. The CDR3 region is CASSPTGDATRTF. The CDR3 nucleotides read TGTGCCAGCAGCCCCACAGGGGACGCGACGAGGACCTTC.